The source of this T cell receptor (beta chain) is a study of T cells in Graves' hyperthyroidism and ophthalmopathy. The CDR3 is made up of 15 amino acids. The V gene's germline CDR1 is MDHEN and CDR2 SYDVKM. Trimming left V 4 bases short and J 6 bases short, with 19 bases between. Each diagnosis drew on symptoms, thyroxine, TRAb, thyroid ultrasound and orbital computed tomography findings. The TCR beta CDR3 regions underwent amplification using RNA transcripts as the source. The HTBI primer set served for first-round RT-PCR of the TCR CDR3. TCRdb passed the multiplex PCR reads through MiXCR, listing each CDR3 protein once. The table has 300,000 to 450,000 distinct CDR3 sequences, less than 15% seen once; the top ten hold 9.2%. This clonotype was detected ten times or more.

The sample taken for sequencing was blood. The sequence was collected from a woman between 18 and 30 years old with Graves' hyperthyroidism. The chain uses TRBV28 and TRBJ2-7; no reliable D call. CDR3 in amino acids: CASSSSPGQPPEQYF. CDR3 bases: TGTGCCAGCAGTTCATCCCCCGGGCAGCCGCCCGAGCAGTACTTC. Looking up the rest from reference TRBV28 and TRBJ2-7 gives the full variable domain: DVKVTQSSRYLVKRTGEKVFLECVQDMDHENMFWYRQDPGLGLRLIYFSYDVKMKEKGDIPEGYSVSREKKERFSLILESASTNQTSMYLCASSSSPGQPPEQYFGPGTRLTVT.